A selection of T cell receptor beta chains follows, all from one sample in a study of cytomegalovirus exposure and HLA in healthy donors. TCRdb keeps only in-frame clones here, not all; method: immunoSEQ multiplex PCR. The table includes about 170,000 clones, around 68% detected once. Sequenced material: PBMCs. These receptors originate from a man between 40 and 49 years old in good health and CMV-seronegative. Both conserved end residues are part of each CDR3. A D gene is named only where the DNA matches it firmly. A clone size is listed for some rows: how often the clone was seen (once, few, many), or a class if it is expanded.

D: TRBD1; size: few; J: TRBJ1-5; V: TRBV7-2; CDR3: CASSLEGGGGRQPQHF; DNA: TGTGCCAGCAGCTTAGAAGGAGGGGGCGGTAGGCAGCCCCAGCATTTT
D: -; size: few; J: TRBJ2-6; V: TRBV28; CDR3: CASGVTGANVLTF; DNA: TGTGCCTCAGGGGTAACCGGGGCCAACGTCCTGACTTTC
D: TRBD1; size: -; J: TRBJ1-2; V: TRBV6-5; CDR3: CASSNRGLNYGYTF; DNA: TGTGCCAGCAGTAACAGGGGTCTTAACTATGGCTACACCTTC
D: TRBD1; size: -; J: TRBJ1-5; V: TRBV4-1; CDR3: CASSQPGQGPYQPQHF; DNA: TGCGCCAGCAGCCAACCGGGACAGGGACCTTATCAGCCCCAGCATTTT
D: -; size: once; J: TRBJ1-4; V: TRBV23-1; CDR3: CASSQSPRATNEKLFF; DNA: TGCGCCAGCAGTCAATCGCCCAGGGCAACTAATGAAAAACTGTTTTTT
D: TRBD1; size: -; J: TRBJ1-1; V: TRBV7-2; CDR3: CASREQGAEAFF; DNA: TGTGCCAGCAGAGAACAGGGGGCTGAAGCTTTCTTT
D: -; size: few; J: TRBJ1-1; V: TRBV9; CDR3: CASSVATTTHQTEAFF; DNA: TGTGCCAGCAGCGTAGCTACAACTACCCACCAGACTGAAGCTTTCTTT
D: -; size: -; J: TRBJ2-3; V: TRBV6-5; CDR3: CASRQGGADTQYF; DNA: TGTGCCAGCAGGCAGGGGGGCGCGGATACGCAGTATTTT
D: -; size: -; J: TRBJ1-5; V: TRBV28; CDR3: CASTSPEGVRQPQHF; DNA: TGTGCCAGCACATCACCCGAGGGCGTAAGGCAGCCCCAGCATTTT
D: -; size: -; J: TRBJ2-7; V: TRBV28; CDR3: CASSLAGVEQYF; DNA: TGTGCCAGCAGTTTGGCAGGGGTCGAGCAGTACTTC
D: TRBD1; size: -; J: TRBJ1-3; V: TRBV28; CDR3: CASSHGQGEAGNTIYF; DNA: TGTGCCAGCAGCCACGGACAGGGGGAAGCTGGAAACACCATATATTTT
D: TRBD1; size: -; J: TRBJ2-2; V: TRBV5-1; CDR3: CASSLTGDGTGELFF; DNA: TGCGCCAGCAGCTTGACAGGGGACGGCACCGGGGAGCTGTTTTTT
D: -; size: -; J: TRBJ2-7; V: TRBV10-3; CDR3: CAIRDSTYEQYF; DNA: TGTGCCATCCGGGACTCGACCTACGAGCAGTACTTC
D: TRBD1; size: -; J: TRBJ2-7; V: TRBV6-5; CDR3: CASSNRGYEQYF; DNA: TGTGCCAGCAGCAACAGGGGGTACGAGCAGTACTTC
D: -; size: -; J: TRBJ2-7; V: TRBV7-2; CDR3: CASSSDLAQQYF; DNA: TGTGCCAGCAGCTCGGACCTAGCCCAGCAGTACTTC
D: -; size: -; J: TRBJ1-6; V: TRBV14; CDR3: CASRLQGYSPLHF; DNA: TGTGCCAGCAGGCTTCAGGGATACTCACCCCTCCACTTT
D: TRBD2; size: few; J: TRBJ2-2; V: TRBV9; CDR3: CASTTTGGHLNTGELFF; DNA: TGTGCCAGCACCACCACGGGGGGGCATCTGAACACCGGGGAGCTGTTTTTT
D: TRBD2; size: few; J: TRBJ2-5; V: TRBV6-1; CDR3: CASSLAGGPETQYF; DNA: TGTGCCAGCAGTTTAGCGGGAGGGCCAGAGACCCAGTACTTC
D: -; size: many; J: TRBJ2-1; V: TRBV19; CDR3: CASSMNGENEQFF; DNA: TGTGCCAGTAGTATGAACGGTGAGAATGAGCAGTTCTTC
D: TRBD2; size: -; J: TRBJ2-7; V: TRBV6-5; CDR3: CASLEKGLVIYEQYF; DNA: TGTGCCAGTCTCGAGAAGGGACTAGTAATTTACGAGCAGTACTTC
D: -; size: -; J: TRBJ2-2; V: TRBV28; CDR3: CASTNGPDRFNTGELFF; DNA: TGTGCCAGCACCAACGGGCCCGACAGATTTAACACCGGGGAGCTGTTTTTT
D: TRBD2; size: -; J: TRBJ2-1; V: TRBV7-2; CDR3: CASSQPGGGSYNEQFF; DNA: TGTGCCAGCAGCCAACCCGGGGGGGGGTCCTACAATGAGCAGTTCTTC
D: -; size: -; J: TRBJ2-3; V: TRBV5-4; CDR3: CASSSMREHTDTQYF; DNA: TGTGCCAGCAGCTCTATGCGGGAACACACAGATACGCAGTATTTT
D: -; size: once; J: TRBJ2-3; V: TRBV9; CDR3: CASSETRGAPTDTQYF; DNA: TGTGCCAGCAGCGAAACCCGGGGGGCTCCCACAGATACGCAGTATTTT
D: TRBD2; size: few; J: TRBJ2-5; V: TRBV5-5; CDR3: CASSVGSSGGREETQYF; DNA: TGTGCCAGCAGCGTGGGTTCCAGCGGGGGGAGAGAAGAGACCCAGTACTTC
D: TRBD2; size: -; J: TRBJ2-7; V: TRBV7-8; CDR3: CASSLAGPGLAAYEQYF; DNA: TGTGCCAGCAGCTTAGCGGGGCCGGGACTAGCGGCCTACGAGCAGTACTTC
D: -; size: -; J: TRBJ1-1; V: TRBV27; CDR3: CASSLRGNLNTEAFF; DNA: TGTGCCAGCAGTTTAAGGGGCAACCTGAACACTGAAGCTTTCTTT
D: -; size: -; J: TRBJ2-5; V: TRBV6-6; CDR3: CASSSHLQGRGETQYF; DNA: TGTGCCAGCAGTTCCCACCTTCAGGGCAGGGGAGAGACCCAGTACTTC
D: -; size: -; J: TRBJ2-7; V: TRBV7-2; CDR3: CASSPPGTHYVQYF; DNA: TGTGCCAGCAGCCCTCCCGGGACACACTACGTGCAGTACTTC
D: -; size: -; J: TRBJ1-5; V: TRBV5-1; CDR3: CASSPGDNQPQHF; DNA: TGCGCCAGCAGCCCCGGAGACAATCAGCCCCAGCATTTT
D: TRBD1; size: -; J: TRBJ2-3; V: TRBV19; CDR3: CASSDRDRANPSTDTQYF; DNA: TGTGCCAGTAGTGACCGGGACAGGGCAAATCCTAGCACAGATACGCAGTATTTT
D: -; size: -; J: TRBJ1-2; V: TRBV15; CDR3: CATSRERGGYGYTF; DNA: TGTGCCACCAGCAGAGAAAGGGGCGGCTATGGCTACACCTTC
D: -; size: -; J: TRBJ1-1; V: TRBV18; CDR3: CASSPQGEVAFF; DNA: TGTGCCAGCTCACCGCAAGGGGAGGTAGCTTTCTTT
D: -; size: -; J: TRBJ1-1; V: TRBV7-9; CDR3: CSSSLGETNMNTEAFF; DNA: TGTTCCAGCAGCTTAGGGGAGACAAATATGAACACTGAAGCTTTCTTT
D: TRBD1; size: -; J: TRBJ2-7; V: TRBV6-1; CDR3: CASSGDRTYEQYF; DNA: TGTGCCAGCAGTGGGGACAGAACCTACGAGCAGTACTTC
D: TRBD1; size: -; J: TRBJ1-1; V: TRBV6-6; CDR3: CASTETGGASEAFF; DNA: TGTGCCAGCACCGAGACAGGGGGCGCTTCTGAAGCTTTCTTT
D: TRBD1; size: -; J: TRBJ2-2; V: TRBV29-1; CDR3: CSVAGTGRSGELFF; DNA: TGCAGCGTTGCAGGGACAGGGAGGTCCGGGGAGCTGTTTTTT
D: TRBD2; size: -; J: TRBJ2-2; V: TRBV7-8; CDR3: CASSLARREGWTSGEPTGELFF; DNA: TGTGCCAGCAGCTTAGCGCGGAGGGAGGGATGGACTAGCGGGGAACCCACCGGGGAGCTGTTTTTT
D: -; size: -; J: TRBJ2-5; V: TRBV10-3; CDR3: CAICRERGETQYF; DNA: TGTGCCATCTGTCGGGAACGGGGAGAGACCCAGTACTTC
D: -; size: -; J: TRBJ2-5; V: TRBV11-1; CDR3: CASSLQTRNGQETQYF; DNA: TGTGCCAGCAGCTTACAGACAAGGAATGGGCAAGAGACCCAGTACTTC
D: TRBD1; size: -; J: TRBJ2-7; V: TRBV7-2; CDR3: CASSLGFGQGYEQYF; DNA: TGTGCCAGCAGCTTAGGGTTTGGACAGGGCTACGAGCAGTACTTC
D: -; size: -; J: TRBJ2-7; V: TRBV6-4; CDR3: CASSRTEGDYEQYF; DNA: TGTGCCAGCAGCCGGACAGAGGGGGACTACGAGCAGTACTTC
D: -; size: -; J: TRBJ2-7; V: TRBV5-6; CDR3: CASSLWLQAGYEQYF; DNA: TGTGCCAGCAGCTTGTGGTTACAGGCAGGGTACGAGCAGTACTTC
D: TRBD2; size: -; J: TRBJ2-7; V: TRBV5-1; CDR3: CASSLEGLAGGGYEQYF; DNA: TGCGCCAGCAGCTTGGAAGGGCTAGCGGGAGGGGGCTACGAGCAGTACTTC
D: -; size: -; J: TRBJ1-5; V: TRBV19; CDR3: CASSIQSNQPQHF; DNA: TGTGCCAGTAGTATACAGTCAAATCAGCCCCAGCATTTT
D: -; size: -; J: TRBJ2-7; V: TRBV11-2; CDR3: CASSLVRQRQIPSSYEQYF; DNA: TGTGCCAGCAGCTTAGTGAGACAGCGTCAAATTCCCAGCTCCTACGAGCAGTACTTC
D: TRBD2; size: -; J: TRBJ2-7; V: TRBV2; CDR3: CASRRTGGSYEQYF; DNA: TGTGCCAGCAGGCGGACGGGAGGGAGCTACGAGCAGTACTTC
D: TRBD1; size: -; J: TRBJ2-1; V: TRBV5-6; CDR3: CASSRGRDRGLEQFF; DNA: TGTGCCAGCAGCAGGGGCCGGGACAGGGGCCTTGAGCAGTTCTTC
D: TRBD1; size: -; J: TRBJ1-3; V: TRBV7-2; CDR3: CASSLDPQGVSSGNTIYF; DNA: TGTGCCAGCAGCTTAGACCCACAGGGGGTTAGCTCTGGAAACACCATATATTTT
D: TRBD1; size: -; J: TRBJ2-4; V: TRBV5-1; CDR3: CASSFSTGAGVAKNIQYF; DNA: TGCGCCAGCAGCTTCTCCACAGGGGCCGGAGTAGCCAAAAACATTCAGTACTTC